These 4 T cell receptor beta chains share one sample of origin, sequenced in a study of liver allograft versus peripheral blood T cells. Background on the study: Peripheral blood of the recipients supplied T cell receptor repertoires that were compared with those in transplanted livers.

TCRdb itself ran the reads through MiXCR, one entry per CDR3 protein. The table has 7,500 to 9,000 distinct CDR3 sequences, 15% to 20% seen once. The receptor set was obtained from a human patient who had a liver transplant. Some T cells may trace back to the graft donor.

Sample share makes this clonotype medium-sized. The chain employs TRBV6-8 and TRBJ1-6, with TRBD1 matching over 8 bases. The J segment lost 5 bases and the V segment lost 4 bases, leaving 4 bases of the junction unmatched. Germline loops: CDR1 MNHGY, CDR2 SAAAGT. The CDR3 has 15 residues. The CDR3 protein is CASSSPGQDNSPLHF. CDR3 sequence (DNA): TGTGCCAGCAGTTCTCCGGGACAGGATAATTCACCCCTCCACTTT.

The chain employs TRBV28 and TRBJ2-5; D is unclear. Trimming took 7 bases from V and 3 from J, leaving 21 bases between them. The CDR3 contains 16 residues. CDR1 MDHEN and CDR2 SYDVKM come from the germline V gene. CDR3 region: CASIFRGWDGKETQYF. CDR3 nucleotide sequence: TGTGCCAGCATTTTCCGTGGATGGGATGGAAAAGAGACCCAGTACTTC.

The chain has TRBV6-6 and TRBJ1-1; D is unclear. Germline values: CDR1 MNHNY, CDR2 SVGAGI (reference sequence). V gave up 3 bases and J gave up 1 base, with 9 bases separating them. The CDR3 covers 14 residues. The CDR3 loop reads CASSYRQSNTEAFF. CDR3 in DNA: TGTGCCAGCAGTTATAGGCAGTCGAACACTGAAGCTTTCTTT.

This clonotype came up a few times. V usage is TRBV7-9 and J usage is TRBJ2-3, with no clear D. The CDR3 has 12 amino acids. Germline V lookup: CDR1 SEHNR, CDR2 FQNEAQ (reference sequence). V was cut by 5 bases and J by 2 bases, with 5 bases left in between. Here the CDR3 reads CASSHFTDTQYF. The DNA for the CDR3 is TGTGCCAGCAGCCACTTCACAGATACGCAGTATTTT.